One and the same sample provided the 18 T cell receptor beta chains below, sequenced in a study of T cell therapy after organ transplantation. Some clones are missing from TCRdb's copy, which holds only in-frame ones; the method was immunoSEQ multiplex PCR. The repertoire holds roughly 15,000 clones, with roughly 85% as singletons. Time point indicated: 20-29 weeks after completion of therapy. Their antigens remain unidentified. Sequenced material: CD8+ T cells from blood, taken after autologous CMV-specific T cell therapy. These receptors were obtained from a human patient who had received a solid organ transplant and had CMV disease. Some T cells may have come from the graft donor.

This rearrangement joins TRBV14 to TRBJ1-2; D ambiguous. The CDR3 sequence is 13 residues long. Trimming removed 1 base at V and 6 bases at J, with 9 bases between. The germline CDR1 and CDR2 sequences are SGHDN and FVKESK. DNA of the CDR3: TGTGCCAGCAGCCAAGTTGACCCCAATGGCTACACCTTC. This translates into CASSQVDPNGYTF.

The chain carries TRBV7-9 and TRBJ2-1; 7 nucleotides align to TRBD1. V was clipped by 5 bases and J by 6 bases; unmatched bases: 10. Germline loops: CDR1 SEHNR, CDR2 FQNEAQ (reference sequence). The CDR3 extends over 15 amino acids. The CDR3 DNA follows: TGTGCCAGCAGCCTAGGTTGGACAGGTAGCAATGAGCAGTTCTTC. Protein sequence: CASSLGWTGSNEQFF.

The chain couples TRBV5-6 to TRBJ2-5, with 13 bases matching TRBD2. J was trimmed by 5 bases and V by 4 bases; bases with no gene match: 8. The CDR3 loop spans 16 amino acids. CDR1 and CDR2 (germline): SGHDT, YYEEEE. The CDR3 DNA sequence: TGTGCCAGCAGCATATCGGGACTAGCGGGATTGGAGACCCAGTACTTC. This encodes CASSISGLAGLETQYF.

V is TRBV5-5 and J is TRBJ1-1; D perhaps matches TRBD1 (6 bases). Germline-derived CDR1 and CDR2 are SGHKS and YYEKEE (reference sequence). The CDR3 sequence is 14 residues long. V shed 9 bases and J shed 2 bases, with 17 bases lying between them. DNA for the CDR3: TGTGCCACCCAGTTCACAGGGATCAACACTGAAGCTTTCTTT. Amino acid sequence: CATQFTGINTEAFF.

The chain uses TRBV4-3 and TRBJ1-2; 10 bases fit TRBD1. This CDR3 contains 16 residues. Per germline, CDR1 LGHNA and CDR2 YSLEER. Trimming cost V 3 bases and J 4 bases; bases outside gene matches: 8. CDR3 in DNA: TGCGCCAGCAGCCAGACGTTGACAGGGGGCATCTATGGCTACACCTTC. Residues: CASSQTLTGGIYGYTF.

The chain recombines TRBV5-1 with TRBJ2-7; 8 bases are a match to TRBD2. This CDR3 spans 13 amino acids. V lost 0 bases and J lost 5; bases outside the gene matches: 1. Germline assignment: CDR1 SGHRS and CDR2 YFSETQ. The CDR3 region has the DNA TGCGCCAGCAGCTTGGGAGCGGGGGACGAGCAGTACTTC. This gives the protein CASSLGAGDEQYF.

Note on this clone: The same CDR3 can be traced to other DNA sequences in this sample. The chain employs TRBV6-5 and TRBJ2-2; TRBD2 agrees at 7 bases. Losses at the gene ends were 2 bases for V and 1 base for J; bases not matched to a gene: 1. The CDR3 is 15 amino acids. Germline V gene sequence: CDR1 MNHEY, CDR2 SVGAGI. The CDR3 DNA is TGTGCCAGCAGTTACGCGGGGGAGAACACCGGGGAGCTGTTTTTT. This gives the protein CASSYAGENTGELFF.

The chain uses TRBV6-6 and TRBJ1-4; perhaps TRBD1 as D (5 bases). CDR1 is MNHNY, CDR2 SVGAGI, per germline (reference sequence). There are 13 residues in the CDR3. With 7 bases removed from V and 4 bases from J, the gap between germline ends came to 10 bases. CDR3 in DNA: TGTGCCAGCAAAGACAGTCTTAATGAAAAACTGTTTTTT. Protein product: CASKDSLNEKLFF.

The table lists this clone with a few counts. The chain uses TRBV6-5 and TRBJ2-1; 10 bases line up with TRBD2. The CDR3 extends over 16 amino acids. Germline V gene data show CDR1 as MNHEY and CDR2 as SVGAGI. V was pared by 4 bases and J by 2 bases, with 5 bases of the junction left unmatched. CDR3: CASSSNGLAAYNEQFF. The DNA of the CDR3 is TGTGCCAGCAGTTCCAACGGACTAGCGGCCTACAATGAGCAGTTCTTC.

The chain combines TRBV7-9 with TRBJ1-5, with D possibly matching TRBD1 (6 bases). CDR1 is SEHNR, CDR2 FQNEAQ, per germline (reference sequence). Trimming stripped 4 bases from V and 6 bases from J, with 13 bases between. The CDR3 spans 14 residues. In nucleotides, the CDR3 is TGTGCCAGCAGCTCCACAGGGTCAGGTCAGCCCCAGCATTTT. Translated, it gives CASSSTGSGQPQHF.

This chain links TRBV29-1 with TRBJ2-7; TRBD2 might be the D (5 bases). The CDR3 runs to 13 residues. Germline V gives CDR1 SQVTM, CDR2 ANQGSEA. Trimming left V 7 bases short and J 0 bases short, with 13 bases between. CDR3: CSGRGRSSYEQYF. Here the CDR3 DNA reads TGCAGCGGTAGAGGGCGGTCCTCCTACGAGCAGTACTTC.

This clone was counted once. The chain couples TRBV5-6 to TRBJ1-1; 9 bases map to TRBD1. The CDR3 spans 13 residues. V lost 7 bases, J lost 5 bases, and 6 bases stayed unmatched. CDR1 and CDR2 (germline): SGHDT, YYEEEE. This CDR3 reads CASATGGWTEAFF. The CDR3 bases are TGTGCCAGCGCGACAGGGGGTTGGACTGAAGCTTTCTTT.

The V call is TRBV7-9, the J call TRBJ1-1; 11 bases line up with TRBD1. Germline V gene data show CDR1 as SEHNR and CDR2 as FQNEAQ (reference sequence). The CDR3 spans 15 residues. Trimming at V came to 4 bases and at J to 7 bases, leaving 8 bases not matched to a gene. The CDR3, as DNA: TGTGCCAGCAGCTCTGGACAGGGGGCCGTTGATGAAGCTTTCTTT. Amino acids: CASSSGQGAVDEAFF.

This clone turned up a few times. J is TRBJ2-7 and V is TRBV29-1; 7 positions match TRBD2. The V segment lost 3 bases and the J segment 3 bases; nucleotides outside the gene matches: 5. The CDR3 runs 13 residues. CDR1 and CDR2 (germline): SQVTM, ANQGSEA. The CDR3 spells CSVEFGGGYEQYF. CDR3 bases: TGCAGCGTTGAGTTTGGGGGGGGCTACGAGCAGTACTTC.

The table lists this clone with many counts. The chain combines TRBV7-2 with TRBJ1-4; D is unclear. The CDR3 is 17 amino acids. The V end was cut by 1 base, the J end by 0 bases, with 12 bases between. Germline V lookup: CDR1 SGHTA, CDR2 FQGNSA. The CDR3: CASSLVLLLTTNEKLFF. In DNA form, the CDR3 reads TGTGCCAGCAGCTTAGTCCTCCTGCTAACAACTAATGAAAAACTGTTTTTT.

The chain employs TRBV19 and TRBJ1-1; D unresolved. Germline CDR1 is LNHDA and CDR2 is SQIVND (reference sequence). V was shortened by 0 bases and J by 5 bases, with 10 bases between the two germline ends. This CDR3 has 14 amino acids. Written as DNA, the CDR3 is TGTGCCAGTAGTATAGACGCCCCGGGAACTGAAGCTTTCTTT. Its translation is CASSIDAPGTEAFF.

This clone occurred once. The genes are TRBV13 and TRBJ2-7; 7 bases match TRBD2. CDR1 and CDR2 from the germline V gene are PRHDT and FYEKMQ (reference sequence). The CDR3 is 16 residues long. V lost 1 base, J lost 1 base, and 7 bases stayed unmatched. The CDR3 loop reads CASSLETGGGSYEQYF. The DNA of the CDR3 is TGTGCCAGCAGCTTAGAGACTGGCGGGGGTTCCTACGAGCAGTACTTC.

The rearrangement links TRBV7-9 to TRBJ1-1; 8 positions agree with TRBD1. Trimming removed 3 bases from V and 1 base from J; junction bases left unmatched: 4. The CDR3 contains 15 residues. The germline V gene has CDR1 SEHNR and CDR2 FQNEAQ (reference sequence). CDR3 amino acids: CASSFSGQGNTEAFF. In DNA form, the CDR3 reads TGTGCCAGCAGCTTTTCCGGACAGGGGAACACTGAAGCTTTCTTT.